This record looks at one T cell receptor (beta chain) sequence and its context. This entry is derived from a study of blood T cell repertoires in COVID-19. On the study more broadly: Collection of acute and convalescent COVID-19 samples took place in the United States, Italy and Spain. T cells, B-cell-depleted T cells, or PBMCs supplied cDNA or gDNA.

As handled by the study authors: Researchers report that nucleated cell counts were estimated from reference gene primer amplification. Data came from immunoSEQ multiplex PCR; TCRdb stores just in-frame clones and leaves some out. Clone size and the V and J calls come from that table; the DNA yielded D and trimming. Of about 360,000 clones listed, approximately 86% are singletons. This CDR3 comprises 15 residues. Trimming shortened V by 0 bases and J by 5 bases, and 13 bases separated the two germline ends. Per the germline V gene, CDR1 is ENHRY and CDR2 is SYGVKD. The receptor was derived from a human donor in a cohort sampled during active COVID-19. The V and J genes are TRBV10-3 and TRBJ2-5; no firm D call. Sequencing used peripheral blood. Here the CDR3 reads CAISESEQEAETQYF. The DNA of the CDR3 is TGTGCCATCAGTGAGTCGGAACAAGAGGCGGAGACCCAGTACTTC.